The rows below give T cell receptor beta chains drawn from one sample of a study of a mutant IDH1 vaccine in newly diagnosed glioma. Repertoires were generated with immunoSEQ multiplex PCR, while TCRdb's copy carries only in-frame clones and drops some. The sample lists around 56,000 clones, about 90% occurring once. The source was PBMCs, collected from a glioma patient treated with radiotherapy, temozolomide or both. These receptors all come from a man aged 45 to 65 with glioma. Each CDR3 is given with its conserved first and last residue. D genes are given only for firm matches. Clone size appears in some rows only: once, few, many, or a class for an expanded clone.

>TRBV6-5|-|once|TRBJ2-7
TGTGCCAGCAGTCAGCGGGTAAGAGGGTACGAGCAGTACTTC
CASSQRVRGYEQYF
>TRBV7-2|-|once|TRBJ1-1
TGTGCCAGCAGCCGACTGGCCGGGTCCAGGAACACTGAAGCTTTCTTT
CASSRLAGSRNTEAFF
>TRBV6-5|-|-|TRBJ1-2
TGTGCCAGCAGTTACTCTATTGGACTTTATGGCTACACCTTC
CASSYSIGLYGYTF
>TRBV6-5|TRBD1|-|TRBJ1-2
TGTGCCAGCAGTTACACCAGGGGGCGCCTTTATGGCTACACCTTC
CASSYTRGRLYGYTF
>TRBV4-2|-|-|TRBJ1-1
TGTGCCAGCAGCCAAGATCCTGGGGGGTCCGCGGGGAACACTGAAGCTTTCTTT
CASSQDPGGSAGNTEAFF
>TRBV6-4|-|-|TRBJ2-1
TGTGCCAGCAGTGAGGTGGGTCTCGTCGGCAATGAGCAGTTCTTC
CASSEVGLVGNEQFF
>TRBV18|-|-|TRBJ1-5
TGTGCCAGCTCACCTCGACGGGGTGGGTTGAGCAATCAGCCCCAGCATTTT
CASSPRRGGLSNQPQHF
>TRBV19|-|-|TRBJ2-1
TGTGCCAGTACCAAGGTGGAGAGCTCCTACAATGAGCAGTTCTTC
CASTKVESSYNEQFF
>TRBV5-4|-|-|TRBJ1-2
TGTGCCAGCAGCTTGGGTCAGGGTTTTAACTATGGCTACACCTTC
CASSLGQGFNYGYTF
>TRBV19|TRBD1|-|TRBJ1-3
TGTGCCAGTAGTGCCGGGACAGGGGGCTCTGGAAACACCATATATTTT
CASSAGTGGSGNTIYF
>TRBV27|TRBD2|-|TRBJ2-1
TGTGCCAGCAAACCTCTAGCGGGGGATCACAATGAGCAGTTCTTC
CASKPLAGDHNEQFF
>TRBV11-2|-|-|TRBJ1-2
TGTGCCAGCAGCGCCGACAGCCTCTATGGCTACACCTTC
CASSADSLYGYTF
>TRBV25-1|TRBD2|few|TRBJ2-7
TGTGCCAGCAGTGAATATGCTAGCGGGAGCTCGGGCGAGCAGTACTTC
CASSEYASGSSGEQYF
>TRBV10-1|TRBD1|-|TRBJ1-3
TGCGCCAGCAGCGCCGGGACAGGAGGCAACACCATATATTTT
CASSAGTGGNTIYF
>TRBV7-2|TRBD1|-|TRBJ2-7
TGTGCCAGCAGCTTAGTTAAGGGTCGGGACAGGGGCTACGAGCAGTACTTC
CASSLVKGRDRGYEQYF
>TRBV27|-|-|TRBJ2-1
TGTGCCAGCAGTTTATCCGTTCCAGCGGCGGTGGAGGGTTACAATGAGCAGTTCTTC
CASSLSVPAAVEGYNEQFF
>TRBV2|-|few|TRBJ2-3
TGTGCCAGCAGGGACCACAGATTTCCTAGCACAGATACGCAGTATTTT
CASRDHRFPSTDTQYF
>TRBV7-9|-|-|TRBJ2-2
TGTGCCAGCAGCTTAGCTGGGGTCACCGGGGAGCTGTTTTTT
CASSLAGVTGELFF
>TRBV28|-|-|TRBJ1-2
TGTGCCAGCAGTCCCCTAAACTATGGCTACACCTTC
CASSPLNYGYTF
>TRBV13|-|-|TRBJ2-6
TGTGCCAGCAGCTTACGGACCGCCTCTGGGGCCAACGTCCTGACTTTC
CASSLRTASGANVLTF
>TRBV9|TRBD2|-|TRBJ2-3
TGTGCCAGCAGCGTATACCAGGAACCGACTAGCGTGACAGATACGCAGTATTTT
CASSVYQEPTSVTDTQYF
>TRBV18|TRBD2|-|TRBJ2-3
TGTGCCAGCGCCCGGGAGGGACTGAGATCCGCCTCGCCTAGCACAGATACGCAGTATTTT
CASAREGLRSASPSTDTQYF
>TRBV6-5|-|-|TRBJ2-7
TGTGCCAGCAGTTACATCACAGGGTCCGACGAGCAGTACTTC
CASSYITGSDEQYF
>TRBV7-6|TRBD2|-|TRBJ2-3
TGTGCCAGCAGCACGACTAGCGGGACCACAGATACGCAGTATTTT
CASSTTSGTTDTQYF
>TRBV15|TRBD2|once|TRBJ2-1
TGTGCCACCAGCATAAGACTAGCGGGAGGGTTCGATGAGCAGTTCTTC
CATSIRLAGGFDEQFF
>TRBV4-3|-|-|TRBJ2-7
TGCGCCAGCAGCCAAGCGGCTAGCGATTCCTACGAGCAGTACTTC
CASSQAASDSYEQYF
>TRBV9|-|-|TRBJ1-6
TGTGCCAGCAGCGTAGCCGACAGGCCCCCCCTCCACTTT
CASSVADRPPLHF
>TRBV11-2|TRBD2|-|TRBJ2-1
TGTGCCAGCAGCTTACTGACTAGCCGGGGCGATGAGCAGTTCTTC
CASSLLTSRGDEQFF
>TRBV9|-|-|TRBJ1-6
TGTGCCAGCAGCGTAGATGGGGGGCTCAATTCACCCCTCCACTTT
CASSVDGGLNSPLHF
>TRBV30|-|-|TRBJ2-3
TGTGCCTCCAGACAGAAAAGCACAGATACGCAGTATTTT
CASRQKSTDTQYF
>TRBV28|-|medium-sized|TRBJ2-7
TGTGCCAGCAGTCTGGGCAGGGGTTCCTACGAGCAGTACTTC
CASSLGRGSYEQYF
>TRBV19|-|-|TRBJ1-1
TGTGCCAGTACTGGACAGCTGAACACTGAAGCTTTCTTT
CASTGQLNTEAFF
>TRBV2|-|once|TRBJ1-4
TGTGCCAGCAGGAGGACAGACCCAAATGAAAAACTGTTTTTT
CASRRTDPNEKLFF
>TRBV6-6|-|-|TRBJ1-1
TGTGCCAGCATTCGAGATGGATCGAACACTGAAGCTTTCTTT
CASIRDGSNTEAFF
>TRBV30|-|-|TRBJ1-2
TGTGCCTGGAGCATAGGAAGTGGCTACACCTTC
CAWSIGSGYTF
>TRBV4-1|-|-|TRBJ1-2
TGCGCCAGCAGCCAAGAAGGCGGCTATGGCTACACCTTC
CASSQEGGYGYTF
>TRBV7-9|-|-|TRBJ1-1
TGTGCCAGCAGCTTACCCGAAGGGTTTATGAACACTGAAGCTTTCTTT
CASSLPEGFMNTEAFF
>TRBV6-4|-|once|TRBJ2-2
TGTGCCAGCAGCTCTACTCCCCTGTGGGGCACCGGGGAGCTGTTTTTT
CASSSTPLWGTGELFF
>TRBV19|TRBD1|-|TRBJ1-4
TGTGCCAGTACCACCGACAGGGGTGGTTACGAAAAACTGTTTTTT
CASTTDRGGYEKLFF
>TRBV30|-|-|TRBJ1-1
TGTGCCTGGAGTTCCCAATACTCCCCTGGTCGCACTGAAGCTTTCTTT
CAWSSQYSPGRTEAFF
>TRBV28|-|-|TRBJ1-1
TGTGCCAGCAGTTTAGACCAAACGATGAACACTGAAGCTTTCTTT
CASSLDQTMNTEAFF
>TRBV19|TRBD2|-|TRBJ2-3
TGTGCCAGTACCAAAAGGCCGGGACTAGCGGGCAGTAGCACAGATACGCAGTATTTT
CASTKRPGLAGSSTDTQYF
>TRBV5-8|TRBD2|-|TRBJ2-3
TGTGCCAGCAGCTCCCTAGCGGGGGGGCCTCTTACAGATACGCAGTATTTT
CASSSLAGGPLTDTQYF
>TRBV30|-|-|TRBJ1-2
TGTGCCTGGACCTCTTTTGTCAGGGTCTATGGCTACACCTTC
CAWTSFVRVYGYTF
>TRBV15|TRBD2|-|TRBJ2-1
TGTGCCACCAGCAGAGGGACTAGAGTCTATGAGCAGTTCTTC
CATSRGTRVYEQFF
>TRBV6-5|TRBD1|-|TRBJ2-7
TGTGCCAGCAGTTACTCGAGACAGGGAACCTACGAGCAGTACTTC
CASSYSRQGTYEQYF
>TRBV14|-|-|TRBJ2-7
TGTGCCAGCAGCAAGAGGACTGGACCCTACGAGCAGTACTTC
CASSKRTGPYEQYF
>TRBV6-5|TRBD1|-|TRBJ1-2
TGTGCCAGCAGGGCAGGGGGATCGGATGGCTATGGCTACACCTTC
CASRAGGSDGYGYTF
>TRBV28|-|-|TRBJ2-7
TGTGCCAGCAGTAGTACCGGGAGCACTTACGAGCAGTACTTC
CASSSTGSTYEQYF
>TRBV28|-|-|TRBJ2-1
TGTGCCAGCAGTTATGTGGGGGGTCTTTATGTCTTC
CASSYVGGLYVF
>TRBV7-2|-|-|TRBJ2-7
TGTGCCAGCAGCTTAGCGCCAGACTCCTACGAGCAGTACTTC
CASSLAPDSYEQYF
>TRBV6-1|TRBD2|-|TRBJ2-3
TGTGCCAGCAGTGCGCGGGAGGGGGTTACGCAGTATTTT
CASSAREGVTQYF
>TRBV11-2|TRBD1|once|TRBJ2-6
TGTGCCAGCAGCTCCGACCGGGACAGGGGCTCTGGGGCCAACGTCCTGACTTTC
CASSSDRDRGSGANVLTF
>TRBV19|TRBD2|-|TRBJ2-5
TGTGCCAGTAGTGATAGGCTAGCGGTCGGAGAGACCCAGTACTTC
CASSDRLAVGETQYF
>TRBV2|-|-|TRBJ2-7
TGTGCCTCAAAGCTGGACCTTTACGAGCAGTACTTC
CASKLDLYEQYF
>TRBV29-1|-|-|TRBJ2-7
TGCAGCGTTGGCCGGGACACAAGGGTCGGGGGAGCCTACGAGCAGTACTTC
CSVGRDTRVGGAYEQYF
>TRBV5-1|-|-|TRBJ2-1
TGCGCCAGCAGCTTGGACGGGGCTTCCTACAATGAGCAGTTCTTC
CASSLDGASYNEQFF